This paragraph reports one TCR beta chain. What it recognizes is unknown. This sample is part of a study of response to subunit inactivated influenza vaccine. Study-wide findings and caveats: Authors suggested each seasonal flu vaccination may recruit only limited numbers of new T cells.

Each CDR3 protein gets one entry after TCRdb re-called the RT-PCR reads with MiXCR. The table records over 800,000 distinct CDR3 sequences, less than 25% of them present only once. Here the sequenced sample was PBMCs from blood, taken approximately 5 days after vaccination. The sequence derives from a man aged 50 to 60 who received an inactivated influenza vaccine.

For the CDR3, the DNA is TGCGCCAGCAGCTTTGGCAATATGAACACTGAAGCTTTCTTT. Translating it yields CASSFGNMNTEAFF. This chain links TRBV5-1 with TRBJ1-1; D gene uncertain. V lost 2 bases to trimming and J lost 0 bases, with 8 bases between them. Germline lookup yields CDR1 SGHRS and CDR2 YFSETQ. The CDR3 is 14 residues long.